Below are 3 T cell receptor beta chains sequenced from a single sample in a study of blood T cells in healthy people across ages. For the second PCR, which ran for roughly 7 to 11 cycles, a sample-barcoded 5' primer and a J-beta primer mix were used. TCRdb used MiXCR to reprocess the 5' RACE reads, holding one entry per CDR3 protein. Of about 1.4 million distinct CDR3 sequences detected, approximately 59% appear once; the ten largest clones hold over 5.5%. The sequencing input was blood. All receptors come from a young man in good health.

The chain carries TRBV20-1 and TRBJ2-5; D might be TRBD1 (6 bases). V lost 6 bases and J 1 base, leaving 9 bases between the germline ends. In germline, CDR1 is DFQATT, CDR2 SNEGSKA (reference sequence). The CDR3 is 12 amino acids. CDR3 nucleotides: TGCAGTGCCAGACAGGCCCAAGAGACCCAGTACTTC. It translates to CSARQAQETQYF.

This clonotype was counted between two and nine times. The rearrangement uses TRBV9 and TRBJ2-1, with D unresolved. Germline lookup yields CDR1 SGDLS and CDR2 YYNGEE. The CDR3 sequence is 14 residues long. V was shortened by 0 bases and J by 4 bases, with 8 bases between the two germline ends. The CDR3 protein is CASSVDGRYNEQFF. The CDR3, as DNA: TGTGCCAGCAGCGTAGACGGACGGTACAATGAGCAGTTCTTC.

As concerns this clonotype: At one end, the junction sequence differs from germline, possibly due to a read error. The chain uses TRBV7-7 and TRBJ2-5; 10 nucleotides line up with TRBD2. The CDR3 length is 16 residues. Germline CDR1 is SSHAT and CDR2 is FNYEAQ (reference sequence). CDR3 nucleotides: TGTGCTAGCAGCTTATCCCTAGCGGGGGAGCAAGAGACCCAGTACTTC. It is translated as CASSLSLAGEQETQYF.